Presented here are 7 T cell receptor beta chains from one specimen sequenced in a study of Ad26.COV2.S vaccination and SARS-CoV-2 variants. The treatment here: 15 to 20 received Ad26.COV2.S at low or high dose, single or two shots; about 5 received placebo; per-sample allocation not given. Sampling was done on day 63 after the first vaccine or placebo injection. Libraries were prepared by immunoSEQ multiplex PCR; TCRdb keeps only in-frame clonotypes and omits some of them. The table lists approximately 300,000 clones, 85% of them singletons, with approximately 2% in the top ten. The sequences come from peripheral blood, collected in a trial of Ad26.COV2.S vaccine versus placebo. All receptors come from a person between 18 and 65 years old who received the Ad26.COV2.S COVID-19 vaccine or a placebo.

The chain links TRBV11-3 to TRBJ1-6; no definite D call. Germline CDR1 is SGHNT and CDR2 is YENEEA. CDR3 length: 13 residues. V dropped 5 bases and J dropped 8 bases, with 10 bases sitting between them. The CDR3 protein is CASSTRTDSPLHF. DNA of the CDR3: TGTGCCAGCAGCACAAGGACGGATTCACCCCTCCACTTT.

The chain links TRBV10-3 to TRBJ1-5; possibly TRBD1 for D (5 bases). Between the trimmed V and J ends, which lost 8 bases and 4 bases, there was a span of 15 bases. Germline V gene sequence: CDR1 ENHRY, CDR2 SYGVKD. The CDR3 is 14 amino acids. CDR3 region: CAIRGNGANQPQHF. CDR3 bases: TGTGCCATCCGTGGTAATGGGGCTAATCAGCCCCAGCATTTT.

This clone was detected only once. The rearrangement joins TRBV7-9 to TRBJ2-3; D is unresolved. V gave up 3 bases and J gave up 9 bases, with 13 bases separating them. Germline CDR1 SEHNR, CDR2 FQNEAQ (reference sequence). CDR3 size: 13 residues. CDR3 amino acids: CASSFNGGQTQYF. The CDR3 DNA follows: TGTGCCAGCAGCTTTAACGGCGGCCAAACGCAGTATTTT. Filled out from reference TRBV7-9 and TRBJ2-3, the complete variable domain reads DTGVSQNPRHKITKRGQNVTFRCDPISEHNRLYWYRQTLGQGPEFLTYFQNEAQLEKSRLLSDRFSAERPKGSFSTLEIQRTEQGDSAMYLCASSFNGGQTQYFGPGTRLTVL.

This chain links TRBV6-5 with TRBJ1-1; the match to TRBD1 covers 8 bases. There are 13 residues in the CDR3. V shed 4 bases and J 6 bases; nucleotides not matched to a gene: 4. The germline V gene encodes CDR1 MNHEY and CDR2 SVGAGI. The CDR3 nucleotides read TGTGCCAGCAGTTCCGACAGGGGCTCTGAAGCTTTCTTT. This gives the protein CASSSDRGSEAFF.

CDR3 residues: CASSTSLAQQFF. The CDR3 DNA sequence: TGTGCCAGCAGCACCTCACTAGCTCAGCAGTTCTTC. V is TRBV9 and J is TRBJ2-1, with D possibly TRBD2 on 6 matching bases. There are 12 residues in the CDR3. The V gene lost 4 bases and the J gene lost 11 bases, with 13 bases spanning the gap. The germline V gene encodes CDR1 SGDLS and CDR2 YYNGEE.

V is TRBV19 and J is TRBJ2-5; 7 positions agree with TRBD1. The germline V gene has CDR1 LNHDA and CDR2 SQIVND (reference sequence). The CDR3 consists of 16 residues. J lost 2 bases, V lost 1 base, and 7 bases had no gene match. The CDR3 DNA reads TGTGCCAGTAGTATAGCGCGACAGGGACAACAAGAGACCCAGTACTTC. Amino acids: CASSIARQGQQETQYF.

The V gene is TRBV5-1, the J gene TRBJ2-4, with 8 positions matching TRBD1. Germline assignment: CDR1 SGHRS and CDR2 YFSETQ. This CDR3 is built from 14 residues. The junction had 2 bases not matched to a gene; V was cut back by 0 bases and J by 6 bases. CDR3 loop: CASSLGDRINIQYF. Here the CDR3 DNA reads TGCGCCAGCAGCTTGGGGGACAGGATAAACATTCAGTACTTC.